Given below is one TCR beta chain in context. This sample is part of a study of blood T cell repertoires in COVID-19. Study details: COVID-19 samples from acute and convalescent phases originated in the United States, Italy and Spain. The cDNA or gDNA used as material had been derived from T cells, B-cell-depleted T cells, or PBMCs.

The CDR3 has 15 amino acids. The ends were cut back, 5 bases at V and 1 base at J, with 14 bases in the middle. CDR1 and CDR2 from the germline V gene are MGHDK and SYGVNS. TCRdb's copy holds only in-frame clones and misses some; the assay was immunoSEQ multiplex PCR. The data contain 200,000 to 300,000 clones, roughly 80% of them singletons. The receptor was derived from an elderly woman with acute or convalescent COVID-19. The genes are TRBV25-1 and TRBJ1-1; no clear D. The specimen sequenced was peripheral blood. CDR3 DNA: TGTGCCAGCAGTCCTCATCTGTTGGCGAACACTGAAGCTTTCTTT. It codes for CASSPHLLANTEAFF. The entire variable domain, with the rest obtained from reference TRBV25-1 and TRBJ1-1, is as follows: EADIYQTPRYLVIGTGKKITLECSQTMGHDKMYWYQQDPGMELHLIHYSYGVNSTEKGDLSSESTVSRIRTEHFPLTLESARPSHTSQYLCASSPHLLANTEAFFGQGTRLTVV.